The next 17 T cell receptor beta chains were all read from a single sample in a study of shared clonotypes between healthy human individuals. TCRdb keeps only in-frame clones here, not all; method: immunoSEQ multiplex PCR. The sample shows roughly 410,000 clones, approximately 96% of them seen only once. Material: memory CD8+ T cells sorted from blood. Subset here: CD45RO+ cells pooled with CCR7-negative TemRA cells. All receptors derive from a man aged 25 to 40 in good health.

This clone was counted between two and nine times. The rearrangement uses TRBV10-2 and TRBJ1-1; D remains unclear. The V gene's germline CDR1 is WSHSY and CDR2 SAAADI. Deletions cut 4 bases from V and 2 bases from J, with 11 bases between. This CDR3 spans 14 amino acids. The CDR3 DNA is TGCGCCAGCAGTGTTAGGACGGCCAACACTGAAGCTTTCTTT. This sequence encodes CASSVRTANTEAFF.

CDR3 in amino acids: CAWSSGPGNTQYF. CDR3 in DNA: TGTGCCTGGTCGAGCGGCCCGGGAAATACGCAGTATTTT. J is TRBJ2-3 and V is TRBV30, with a weak D call TRBD2 (5 bases). Germline CDR1 is GTSNPN and CDR2 is SVGIG (reference sequence). Trimming took off 5 bases at V and 7 bases at J, with 16 bases between the two ends. The CDR3 extends over 13 amino acids. Complete variable domain (other parts from reference TRBV30 and TRBJ2-3): SQTIHQWPATLVQPVGSPLSLECTVEGTSNPNLYWYRQAAGRGLQLLFYSVGIGQISSEVPQNLSASRPQDRQFILSSKKLLLSDSGFYLCAWSSGPGNTQYFGPGTRLTVL.

The gene calls are TRBV21-1 and TRBJ2-2; TRBD1 was called by the table and not checked on the DNA. TRBV21-1 is tagged as a pseudogene. The CDR3 is 16 amino acids. Here the CDR3 reads CASSSRTGWDTGELFF. The CDR3 coding sequence is TGTGCCAGCAGCTCTCGGACAGGGTGGGACACCGGGGAGCTGTTTTTT.

The chain joins TRBV5-1 to TRBJ2-7, with 7 positions matching TRBD1. Germline CDR1 and CDR2: SGHRS and YFSETQ. The trim removed 5 bases at V and 3 bases at J, leaving 20 bases unmatched. This CDR3 contains 18 residues. The CDR3 loop reads CASSPRQGTGPPYYEQYF. In nucleotides, the CDR3 is TGCGCCAGCAGTCCGAGACAGGGTACGGGACCTCCCTACTACGAGCAGTACTTC. Full variable domain (missing parts from reference TRBV5-1 and TRBJ2-7): KAGVTQTPRYLIKTRGQQVTLSCSPISGHRSVSWYQQTPGQGLQFLFEYFSETQRNKGNFPGRFSGRQFSNSRSEMNVSTLELGDSALYLCASSPRQGTGPPYYEQYFGPGTRLTVT.

The chain joins TRBV28 to TRBJ1-2; 7 bases fit TRBD1. The V gene end was trimmed by 5 bases and the J gene end by 5 bases; junction bases not matched to a gene: 8. This CDR3 spans 14 amino acids. Germline loops: CDR1 MDHEN, CDR2 SYDVKM. Here the CDR3 DNA reads TGTGCCAGCAGTCCCCGACAGGGACTTTATGGCTACACCTTC. This translates into CASSPRQGLYGYTF.

J is TRBJ2-3 and V is TRBV11-3, with TRBD1 matching 7 bases. Germline V CDR1 and CDR2: SGHNT, YENEEA. J lost 6 bases, V lost 3 bases, and 3 bases had no gene match. This CDR3 has 13 residues. The CDR3 spells CASSFRGGDTQYF. The CDR3 region has the DNA TGTGCCAGCAGCTTTAGAGGGGGCGATACGCAGTATTTT.

The J gene is TRBJ2-2, the V gene TRBV18, with unresolved D. The germline CDR1 and CDR2 sequences are KGHSH and LQKENI. Trimming shortened V by 2 bases and J by 1 base, and 17 bases separated the two germline ends. There are 18 residues in the CDR3. The CDR3 region is CASSPVPRGMGNTGELFF. The CDR3 bases are TGTGCCAGCTCACCAGTTCCACGTGGGATGGGGAACACCGGGGAGCTGTTTTTT. Full variable domain (missing parts from reference TRBV18 and TRBJ2-2): NAGVMQNPRHLVRRRGQEARLRCSPMKGHSHVYWYRQLPEEGLKFMVYLQKENIIDESGMPKERFSAEFPKEGPSILRIQQVVRGDSAAYFCASSPVPRGMGNTGELFFGEGSRLTVL.

The rearrangement uses TRBV5-8 and TRBJ2-7; 11 positions agree with TRBD1. This CDR3 region has 14 residues. Germline V lookup: CDR1 SGHTS, CDR2 YDEGEE. V lost 3 bases, J lost 4 bases, and 3 bases stayed unmatched. The CDR3 nucleotides are TGTGCCAGCAGCTGGACAGGGGGCGTATACGAGCAGTACTTC. Translation: CASSWTGGVYEQYF.

This clone was picked up one time. V gene TRBV28 combines with J gene TRBJ1-2, with TRBD1 matching 7 bases. The CDR3 length is 13 residues. CDR1 and CDR2 (germline): MDHEN, SYDVKM. V was clipped by 4 bases and J by 1 base; unmatched bases: 0. This chain's CDR3 is CASSWDSNYGYTF. CDR3 DNA: TGTGCCAGCAGTTGGGACAGTAACTATGGCTACACCTTC.

The gene calls are TRBV18 and TRBJ2-5; possible D gene TRBD1, 5 bases. Deletions cut 2 bases from V and 3 bases from J, with 10 bases between. The CDR3 contains 14 residues. Per germline, CDR1 KGHSH and CDR2 LQKENI. The CDR3 spells CASSPRQTEETQYF. The CDR3 region has the DNA TGTGCCAGCTCACCAAGGCAGACAGAAGAGACCCAGTACTTC.

This clone was recorded only once. V usage is TRBV4-1 and J usage is TRBJ2-5, with TRBD1 identical over 8 bases. CDR3 length: 17 amino acids. The V gene's germline CDR1 is MGHRA and CDR2 YSYEKL. Unmatched junction bases numbered 13, after V lost 2 bases and J lost 5 bases. The CDR3, as DNA: TGCGCCAGCAGCCAACCGTCCCCGGCAGGGGGCGGGGAGACCCAGTACTTC. This encodes CASSQPSPAGGGETQYF.

This chain joins TRBV28 and TRBJ2-7; maybe TRBD2 (5 bases). This CDR3 is built from 17 residues. V was pared by 3 bases and J by 1 base, with 19 bases between. The germline gives CDR1 MDHEN, CDR2 SYDVKM. CDR3 protein: CASSFDYGEWGSYEQYF. The CDR3 nucleotides are TGTGCCAGCAGTTTTGACTATGGGGAGTGGGGATCCTACGAGCAGTACTTC.

With respect to this clone: Additional DNA sequences in this sample encode the identical CDR3. V is TRBV5-1 and J is TRBJ2-5; D remains unclear. Trimming pared 0 bases from V and 2 bases from J, leaving 8 bases between. The CDR3 runs to 14 residues. CDR1 and CDR2 from the germline V gene are SGHRS and YFSETQ. The CDR3 here is CASSLAGRQETQYF. In nucleotides, the CDR3 is TGCGCCAGCAGCTTGGCGGGCCGACAAGAGACCCAGTACTTC.

This chain connects TRBV6-1 to TRBJ1-5; D may be TRBD1 (5 bases). V was shortened by 6 bases and J by 5 bases, with 14 bases between the two germline ends. Germline loops: CDR1 MNHNS, CDR2 SASEGT. This CDR3 region has 14 residues. CDR3 region: CASSHEGVHQPQHF. CDR3 bases: TGTGCCAGCAGCCACGAAGGGGTTCATCAGCCCCAGCATTTT.

Points on this clone: Other DNA sequences in the same sample also yield this CDR3. The J gene is TRBJ2-7, the V gene TRBV18; tentatively, D is TRBD1 (6 bases). The CDR3 spans 12 residues. Deletions cut 3 bases from V and 4 bases from J, with 7 bases between. Germline CDR1 and CDR2: KGHSH and LQKENI. CDR3 nucleotides: TGTGCCAGCTCACCCAGGGGTTACGAGCAGTACTTC. Translating gives CASSPRGYEQYF.

The CDR3 DNA is TGTGCCATCAGTACCCAGCGGGTACAAACCTACGAGCAGTACTTC. It specifies CAISTQRVQTYEQYF. The V gene is TRBV10-3, the J gene TRBJ2-7; tentatively, D is TRBD2 (6 bases). The V and J ends lost 5 bases and 2 bases respectively, with 16 bases between them. The CDR3 covers 15 residues. Germline loops: CDR1 ENHRY, CDR2 SYGVKD.

About this clone itself: This sample includes further DNA sequences coding for the same CDR3. This chain connects TRBV5-1 to TRBJ2-1; D perhaps matches TRBD2 (6 bases). V was trimmed by 2 bases and J by 0 bases, leaving 6 bases between them. The germline gives CDR1 SGHRS, CDR2 YFSETQ. The CDR3 loop spans 14 amino acids. Here the CDR3 DNA reads TGCGCCAGCAGCTTACTAGCCTCCTACAATGAGCAGTTCTTC. Translating gives CASSLLASYNEQFF.